This is a list of T cell receptor beta chains from one sample in a study of blood T cell repertoires in COVID-19. Here immunoSEQ multiplex PCR was the method, and the copy in TCRdb shows in-frame clones only, minus some. The sample consists of some 200,000 clones, approximately 85% of them appearing once. Sequencing was performed on peripheral blood. The source of these receptors is a woman aged 80 or older with acute or convalescent COVID-19. Each CDR3 is given with its conserved first and last residue. Fields, in order: V gene, clone size, D gene, J gene, CDR3 protein, CDR3 DNA. A D gene is named only where the DNA matches it firmly. Size values are once, few and many counts, or a class for expanded clones, and some rows have none.

>TRBV6-5|NA|TRBD2|TRBJ2-5
CASSSSGGSQETQYF
TGTGCCAGCAGTTCTAGCGGGGGGTCCCAAGAGACCCAGTACTTC
>TRBV9|NA|TRBD1|TRBJ2-7
CASSPGQENSYEQYF
TGTGCCAGCAGCCCCGGACAGGAAAACTCCTACGAGCAGTACTTC
>TRBV7-2|NA|NA|TRBJ2-7
CASSLAGATRYEQYF
TGTGCCAGCAGCTTAGCGGGTGCTACTAGATACGAGCAGTACTTC
>TRBV11-2|once|TRBD2|TRBJ2-6
CASSLRTSGTGGANVLTF
TGTGCCAGCAGCTTAAGGACTAGCGGGACGGGTGGGGCCAACGTCCTGACTTTC
>TRBV18|few|TRBD2|TRBJ2-7
CASSPASGNTHEQYF
TGTGCCAGCTCACCAGCTAGCGGGAATACCCACGAGCAGTACTTC
>TRBV9|NA|TRBD2|TRBJ2-1
CASSVGLAGVHEQFF
TGTGCCAGCAGCGTAGGACTAGCGGGGGTCCATGAGCAGTTCTTC
>TRBV4-1|few|TRBD1|TRBJ1-5
CASSQLEQGDQPQHF
TGCGCCAGCAGCCAGCTGGAACAGGGGGATCAGCCCCAGCATTTT
>TRBV15|many|NA|TRBJ1-5
CATSPGGAGQPQHF
TGTGCCACCAGCCCGGGGGGGGCAGGGCAGCCCCAGCATTTT
>TRBV27|NA|TRBD1|TRBJ1-2
CASSPQGLGYTF
TGTGCCAGCAGTCCACAGGGGCTTGGCTACACCTTC
>TRBV10-3|NA|TRBD2|TRBJ2-1
CAISGLAGENEQFF
TGTGCCATCAGCGGACTAGCGGGGGAGAATGAGCAGTTCTTC
>TRBV5-1|once|NA|TRBJ2-7
CASSLDRAGSGEQYF
TGCGCCAGCAGCTTGGACAGGGCAGGGTCGGGCGAGCAGTACTTC
>TRBV7-2|NA|NA|TRBJ1-2
CASSSSFRTGLTYGYTF
TGTGCCAGCAGCTCGTCGTTTCGGACTGGACTCACCTATGGCTACACCTTC
>TRBV5-4|NA|NA|TRBJ2-2
CASSRTGRDTGELFF
TGTGCCAGCTCTAGGACAGGGAGGGACACCGGGGAGCTGTTTTTT
>TRBV19|NA|NA|TRBJ1-1
CASSIQVNTEAFF
TGTGCCAGTAGTATACAGGTGAACACTGAAGCTTTCTTT
>TRBV7-8|once|TRBD2|TRBJ2-1
CATVGGPVNEQFF
TGTGCCACTGTGGGAGGGCCGGTGAATGAGCAGTTCTTC
>TRBV24-1|NA|NA|TRBJ2-3
CATSDPAMGGPSADTQYF
TGTGCCACCAGTGACCCCGCGATGGGGGGGCCTAGCGCAGATACGCAGTATTTT
>TRBV7-8|NA|NA|TRBJ1-1
CASSPRSGVTEAFF
TGTGCCAGCAGCCCACGATCGGGGGTGACTGAAGCTTTCTTT
>TRBV2|NA|NA|TRBJ2-1
CASSFTGFGQFF
TGTGCCAGCAGTTTTACAGGGTTTGGGCAGTTCTTC
>TRBV6-8|NA|NA|TRBJ1-1
CASTLDGGNTEAFF
TGTGCCAGCACCCTCGACGGGGGGAACACTGAAGCTTTCTTT
>TRBV5-5|NA|TRBD1|TRBJ2-7
CASSLAGGLYEQYF
TGTGCCAGCAGCTTGGCAGGGGGTCTTTACGAGCAGTACTTC
>TRBV2|NA|NA|TRBJ2-7
CASSEWDNSYEQYF
TGTGCCAGCAGTGAATGGGACAACTCCTACGAGCAGTACTTC
>TRBV5-1|NA|NA|TRBJ2-3
CASSLEGGPADTQYF
TGCGCCAGCAGCTTGGAGGGGGGGCCAGCAGATACGCAGTATTTT
>TRBV2|NA|TRBD1|TRBJ1-6
CAGTGTGTRALHF
TGTGCCGGAACCGGGACAGGGACAAGAGCCCTCCACTTT
>TRBV5-1|NA|TRBD2|TRBJ2-7
CASSSGTSGSHEQYF
TGCGCCAGCAGCTCAGGGACTAGCGGGAGCCACGAGCAGTACTTC
>TRBV7-8|NA|NA|TRBJ1-1
CASSLSGGRTEAFF
TGTGCCAGCAGCTTATCGGGCGGGCGCACTGAAGCTTTCTTT
>TRBV5-6|once|TRBD1|TRBJ2-7
CASSVGQGREQYF
TGTGCCAGCAGCGTAGGACAGGGAAGGGAGCAGTACTTC
>TRBV30|NA|TRBD1|TRBJ1-4
CAWGTGSYGKLFF
TGTGCGTGGGGGACAGGCTCTTACGGAAAACTGTTTTTT
>TRBV6-2/TRBV6-3|few|NA|TRBJ2-2
CASSMTRHTGELFF
TGTGCCAGCAGTATGACACGCCACACCGGGGAGCTGTTTTTT
>TRBV24-1|NA|NA|TRBJ2-1
CATSDLGEAPPNEQFF
TGTGCCACCAGTGATTTAGGGGAGGCCCCCCCTAATGAGCAGTTCTTC
>TRBV30|NA|NA|TRBJ1-1
CAWQGFGEAFF
TGTGCCTGGCAGGGGTTTGGTGAAGCTTTCTTT
>TRBV2|NA|NA|TRBJ1-2
CASSETSAGAYGYTF
TGTGCCAGCAGTGAAACGTCGGCAGGCGCCTATGGCTACACCTTC
>TRBV4-3|few|NA|TRBJ1-6
CASSQAAGVGSPLHF
TGCGCCAGCAGCCAAGCCGCGGGGGTAGGTTCACCCCTCCACTTT
>TRBV6-2/TRBV6-3|once|TRBD1|TRBJ1-2
CASSDPGQGYGYTF
TGTGCCAGCAGCGACCCCGGACAGGGCTATGGCTACACCTTC
>TRBV19|NA|NA|TRBJ2-5
CASSIGAGTETQYF
TGTGCCAGTAGTATAGGGGCGGGGACAGAGACCCAGTACTTC
>TRBV5-5|once|NA|TRBJ1-1
CASSLALGIDNTEAFF
TGTGCCAGCAGCTTGGCCTTGGGCATCGACAACACTGAAGCTTTCTTT
>TRBV24-1|once|NA|TRBJ2-3
CATSASVVGVQYF
TGTGCCACCAGTGCTTCTGTGGTGGGCGTGCAGTATTTT
>TRBV9|once|NA|TRBJ2-3
CASSVGSHRTDTQYF
TGTGCCAGCAGCGTAGGGAGTCACCGCACAGATACGCAGTATTTT
>TRBV19|NA|TRBD1|TRBJ1-2
CASSILSTGNVYGYTF
TGTGCCAGTAGTATCCTCTCGACAGGGAATGTCTATGGCTACACCTTC
>TRBV7-6|NA|TRBD1|TRBJ1-3
CASSLVEGDSRYTGNTIYF
TGTGCTAGCAGCTTAGTGGAGGGGGACAGCCGATATACTGGAAACACCATATATTTT
>TRBV5-1|NA|NA|TRBJ1-2
CASSLGRTSYGYTF
TGCGCCAGCAGCTTGGGGCGGACTAGCTATGGCTACACCTTC
>TRBV3-1/TRBV3-2|once|NA|TRBJ1-4
CASSQDWAGGIEKLFF
TGTGCCAGCAGCCAAGATTGGGCGGGGGGAATTGAAAAACTGTTTTTT